These 15 T cell receptor beta chains originate from one sample sequenced in a study of blood T cell repertoires in COVID-19. The assay was immunoSEQ multiplex PCR, and TCRdb's table has in-frame clones only and misses some. This table has about 350,000 clones, about 90% appearing once. The sample was PBMCs or T cells enriched from blood (not recorded which). These receptors were obtained from a woman in her thirties who had been exposed to COVID-19.

The chain combines TRBV10-1 with TRBJ1-1; no clear D gene. CDR1 is WNHNN, CDR2 SYGVQD, per germline (reference sequence). V was cut by 5 bases and J by 0 bases, with 10 bases left in between. The CDR3 runs to 14 residues. In DNA form, the CDR3 reads TGCGCCAGCAGTCGGGATTCAATGAACACTGAAGCTTTCTTT. Residues: CASSRDSMNTEAFF.

The chain carries TRBV24-1 and TRBJ2-4, with D possibly TRBD2 on 6 matching bases. Germline CDR1 reads KGHDR; CDR2 reads SFDVKD. The V end lost 0 bases, the J end lost 8 bases, and 13 bases lay between the germline ends. This CDR3 contains 15 residues. The CDR3 sequence: CATSDLRQGGDIQYF. The CDR3 DNA is TGTGCCACCAGTGATTTGCGTCAGGGAGGTGACATTCAGTACTTC.

The chain carries TRBV6-5 and TRBJ1-1; D might be TRBD1 (5 bases). V was shortened by 0 bases and J by 4 bases, with 12 bases between the two germline ends. Germline CDR1 MNHEY, CDR2 SVGAGI. CDR3 length: 15 residues. CDR3 amino acids: CASSYSNRRGTEAFF. The CDR3 nucleotides are TGTGCCAGCAGTTACTCGAACAGAAGGGGCACTGAAGCTTTCTTT.

This sequence joins TRBV28 and TRBJ2-1, with 8 bases aligning to TRBD2. The CDR3 has 16 amino acids. Germline CDR1 MDHEN, CDR2 SYDVKM. With V trimmed by 7 bases and J by 8 bases, 16 bases remained unmatched. The CDR3 is CASNPRSGGPRDEQFF. CDR3 DNA sequence: TGTGCCAGCAACCCTCGGTCGGGAGGGCCACGGGATGAGCAGTTCTTC. The whole variable domain, remainder taken from reference TRBV28 and TRBJ2-1, is DVKVTQSSRYLVKRTGEKVFLECVQDMDHENMFWYRQDPGLGLRLIYFSYDVKMKEKGDIPEGYSVSREKKERFSLILESASTNQTSMYLCASNPRSGGPRDEQFFGPGTRLTVL.

The V gene is TRBV7-9, the J gene TRBJ2-1, with a weak D call TRBD2 (6 bases). The germline V gene has CDR1 SEHNR and CDR2 FQNEAQ (reference sequence). Between the trimmed V and J ends, which lost 5 bases and 6 bases, there was a span of 20 bases. The CDR3 extends over 16 amino acids. The DNA of the CDR3 is TGTGCCAGCAGCCAAACACGGACCCGGACTATCAATGAGCAGTTCTTC. This gives the protein CASSQTRTRTINEQFF.

The chain joins TRBV19 to TRBJ2-7; TRBD2 might be the D (5 bases). CDR1 is LNHDA, CDR2 SQIVND, per germline (reference sequence). The CDR3 totals 12 residues. V was clipped by 5 bases and J by 7 bases, with 12 bases between them. The CDR3 protein is CASSLDLGEQYF. CDR3 bases: TGTGCCAGTAGTCTGGACTTGGGAGAGCAGTACTTC.

The chain links TRBV12-3 or TRBV12-4 to TRBJ1-1; D not resolved. The CDR3 covers 13 residues. Between the trimmed V and J ends, which lost 4 bases and 1 base, there was a span of 7 bases. CDR3 coding DNA: TGTGCCAGCAGTTATACAGAGAACACTGAAGCTTTCTTT. It encodes CASSYTENTEAFF.

V and J are TRBV7-9 and TRBJ2-2; 7 bases map to TRBD1. Germline V gene sequence: CDR1 SEHNR, CDR2 FQNEAQ (reference sequence). CDR3 size: 18 residues. J lost 2 bases, V lost 2 bases, and 11 bases had no gene match. CDR3 bases: TGTGCCAGCAGCTTATACCAGGGGGTTAGCACAAACACCGGGGAGCTGTTTTTT. Encoded protein: CASSLYQGVSTNTGELFF.

CDR3 region: CASSLIPGLGAKNIQYF. In nucleotides, the CDR3 is TGTGCCAGCAGCCTAATTCCGGGGTTGGGAGCCAAAAACATTCAGTACTTC. The chain joins TRBV28 to TRBJ2-4; perhaps TRBD2 as D (5 bases). This CDR3 comprises 17 residues. Trimming removed 6 bases from V and 0 bases from J, with 18 bases in between. Per the germline V gene, CDR1 is MDHEN and CDR2 is SYDVKM.

The chain is built from TRBV11-2 and TRBJ2-3; no clear D gene. The V gene lost 1 base and the J gene lost 2 bases, with 7 bases spanning the gap. CDR1 is SGHAT and CDR2 is FQNNGV in the germline V gene. This CDR3 has 14 residues. The CDR3 sequence is CASSLGVPTDTQYF. The CDR3 bases are TGTGCCAGCAGCTTAGGAGTCCCCACAGATACGCAGTATTTT.

This chain links TRBV6-5 with TRBJ1-3; tentatively, D is TRBD1 (6 bases). Germline CDR1 MNHEY, CDR2 SVGAGI. V gave up 4 bases and J gave up 0 bases, with 7 bases separating them. The CDR3 consists of 14 residues. In DNA, the CDR3 is TGTGCCAGCAGTTCGGACAGCTCTGGAAACACCATATATTTT. Its translation: CASSSDSSGNTIYF.

The chain carries TRBV5-6 and TRBJ2-1; 11 positions agree with TRBD2. CDR1 is SGHDT, CDR2 YYEEEE, per germline. V dropped 3 bases and J dropped 3; count of bases not matched to a gene: 5. The CDR3 is made up of 16 amino acids. Here the CDR3 DNA reads TGTGCCAGCAGCTCACTGACTAGCGGGATCTACAATGAGCAGTTCTTC. This codes for CASSSLTSGIYNEQFF.

This clone was picked up one time. V and J are TRBV20-1 and TRBJ1-2, with 7 bases that match TRBD1. The CDR3 has 11 residues. V was clipped by 5 bases and J by 8 bases; unmatched bases: 5. CDR1 and CDR2 from the germline V gene are DFQATT and SNEGSKA (reference sequence). In DNA form, the CDR3 reads TGCAGTGCTGAAGGGGGCTACGGCTACACCTTC. Its protein product is CSAEGGYGYTF.

V usage is TRBV5-1 and J usage is TRBJ2-5, with D perhaps TRBD1 (7 bases). With 7 bases removed from V and 2 bases from J, the gap between germline ends came to 21 bases. CDR1 SGHRS and CDR2 YFSETQ come from the germline V gene. The CDR3 sequence is 16 residues long. The CDR3 DNA reads TGCGCCAGCCGAACCGCGGGACAGATTTTGCAAGAGACCCAGTACTTC. Its translation is CASRTAGQILQETQYF. Filled out from reference TRBV5-1 and TRBJ2-5, the complete variable domain reads KAGVTQTPRYLIKTRGQQVTLSCSPISGHRSVSWYQQTPGQGLQFLFEYFSETQRNKGNFPGRFSGRQFSNSRSEMNVSTLELGDSALYLCASRTAGQILQETQYFGPGTRLLVL.

The genes are TRBV11-2 and TRBJ2-1; 10 positions match TRBD2. The trim removed 5 bases at V and 6 bases at J, leaving 4 bases unmatched. Germline V lookup: CDR1 SGHAT, CDR2 FQNNGV. This CDR3 contains 14 residues. CDR3 amino acids: CASSLGTSVNEQFF. CDR3 in DNA: TGTGCCAGCAGCCTCGGGACTAGCGTCAATGAGCAGTTCTTC.